The clone carrying this TCR beta chain has a handful of counts. Trimming removed 1 base from V and 4 bases from J, with 15 bases in between. This CDR3 spans 15 amino acids. Germline V CDR1 and CDR2: SGHRS, YFSETQ. This entry comes from a study of glioma-infiltrating T cells. Using RNA template, CDR3s of TCR alpha and beta were amplified with iRepertoire arm-PCR. MiXCR was run by TCRdb on the multiplex PCR reads, yielding one entry per CDR3 protein. The sample records fewer than 500,000 distinct CDR3 sequences, 35% to 45% being singletons. The sample taken for sequencing was glioma tissue, nonneoplastic brain tissue, or PBMCs (not recorded which). The V gene is TRBV5-1, the J gene TRBJ2-7; tentatively, D is TRBD1 (5 bases). The origin of this receptor is a human donor with low-grade glioma or glioblastoma, undergoing nonglioma brain surgery, or in good health (not recorded which). CDR3 coding DNA: TGCGCCAGCAGCTTGTTGGAGAACCACAGGTACGAGCAGTACTTC. Translating it yields CASSLLENHRYEQYF.